These 15 T cell receptor beta chains were sequenced from one sample in a study of Graves' ophthalmopathy and Graves' hyperthyroidism. From RNA, the CDR3 regions of TCR beta chains were amplified and sequenced. In the first round, RT-PCR was carried out with HTBI primers, and a multiplex PCR formed the second round. TCRdb fed the multiplex PCR reads into MiXCR, producing one record per CDR3 protein. The sample has approximately 210,000 distinct CDR3 sequences, 25% to 30% seen once. The sequencing input was peripheral blood. These receptors were taken from a man aged 50 to 59 with Graves' ophthalmopathy.

This clonotype was detected ten times or more. This sequence joins TRBV20-1 and TRBJ1-2, with D maybe TRBD1 (5 bases). Between the trimmed V and J ends, which lost 6 bases and 7 bases, there was a span of 15 bases. Germline V lookup: CDR1 DFQATT, CDR2 SNEGSKA (reference sequence). The CDR3 extends over 12 amino acids. CDR3 sequence reads: CSARGTDLGYTF. Written as DNA, the CDR3 is TGCAGTGCCCGAGGGACCGACCTTGGCTACACCTTC.

This clonotype has ten or more counts. V and J are TRBV20-1 and TRBJ2-7, with D perhaps being TRBD1 or TRBD2 (6 bases each). CDR3 length equals 13 residues. Germline V CDR1 and CDR2: DFQATT, SNEGSKA (reference sequence). V lost 2 bases and J lost 1, with 9 bases in between. CDR3 coding DNA: TGCAGTGCTAGATGGGGGGCTTCCTACGAGCAGTACTTC. It encodes CSARWGASYEQYF.

This clonotype was picked up many times. The chain uses TRBV28 and TRBJ1-1, with 9 bases lining up with TRBD1. V shed 6 bases and J 4 bases; nucleotides not matched to a gene: 6. CDR3 length: 14 residues. The germline V gene encodes CDR1 MDHEN and CDR2 SYDVKM. CDR3 region: CASSGTTGGTEAFF. The DNA for the CDR3 is TGTGCCAGCAGCGGTACGACAGGGGGCACTGAAGCTTTCTTT. The whole variable domain, filled in from reference TRBV28 and TRBJ1-1, reads DVKVTQSSRYLVKRTGEKVFLECVQDMDHENMFWYRQDPGLGLRLIYFSYDVKMKEKGDIPEGYSVSREKKERFSLILESASTNQTSMYLCASSGTTGGTEAFFGQGTRLTVV.

This clonotype was seen at least ten times. The J gene is TRBJ1-2, the V gene TRBV29-1, with D possibly matching TRBD1 (6 bases). The CDR3 contains 12 residues. Trimming stripped 4 bases from V and 2 bases from J, with 8 bases between. CDR1 SQVTM and CDR2 ANQGSEA come from the germline V gene. For the CDR3, the DNA is TGCAGCGTTGTTGGGGGCAACTATGGCTACACCTTC. The encoded protein is CSVVGGNYGYTF.

Many counts were recorded for this clonotype. The junction and the germline gene differ at one end; a read error may be behind it. The chain carries TRBV2 and TRBJ2-5; no clear D gene. Germline CDR1 and CDR2: SNHLY and FYNNEI. This CDR3 is 14 amino acids long. DNA for the CDR3: TGTGCCAGCAGTGATGGTCACAGCCAAGAGACCCAGCACTTC. Residues: CASSDGHSQETQHF.

There are many counts of this clonotype. The chain recombines TRBV12-3 or TRBV12-4 with TRBJ2-7; 8 bases fit TRBD2. The CDR3 totals 13 residues. J was trimmed by 2 bases and V by 6 bases; bases with no gene match: 3. CDR3 sequence (DNA): TGTGCCAGCAGCTCGGGACTAGCCTACGAGCAGTACTTC. It is translated as CASSSGLAYEQYF.

This clonotype was seen at least ten times. The gene calls are TRBV28 and TRBJ1-1; D gene ambiguous. Trimming shortened V by 6 bases and J by 1 base, and 12 bases separated the two germline ends. The CDR3 runs 14 residues. Germline V gene sequence: CDR1 MDHEN, CDR2 SYDVKM. In nucleotides, the CDR3 is TGTGCCAGCAGACAAACTACCGAGAACACTGAAGCTTTCTTT. It yields the protein CASRQTTENTEAFF. Together with reference TRBV28 and TRBJ1-1, the CDR3 gives the full variable domain: DVKVTQSSRYLVKRTGEKVFLECVQDMDHENMFWYRQDPGLGLRLIYFSYDVKMKEKGDIPEGYSVSREKKERFSLILESASTNQTSMYLCASRQTTENTEAFFGQGTRLTVV.

The table lists this clonotype with many counts. This chain links TRBV20-1 with TRBJ2-5; 11 nucleotides match TRBD2. J gave up 9 bases and V 5 bases, and 17 bases lay outside the gene matches. Per germline, CDR1 DFQATT and CDR2 SNEGSKA (reference sequence). The CDR3 sequence is 16 residues long. CDR3 sequence reads: CSAETGTSGQLGAQYF. Here the CDR3 DNA reads TGCAGTGCTGAAACAGGGACTAGCGGACAACTTGGAGCCCAGTACTTC.

This clonotype appeared a few times. V and J are TRBV7-2 and TRBJ1-1; D remains unclear. In germline, CDR1 is SGHTA, CDR2 FQGNSA. CDR3 size: 14 residues. V shed 6 bases and J shed 3 bases, with 14 bases lying between them. The CDR3: CASRRLGWHTEAFF. For the CDR3, the DNA is TGTGCCAGCAGGCGCCTAGGTTGGCACACTGAAGCTTTCTTT.

There are a few counts of this clonotype. The chain employs TRBV12-3 or TRBV12-4 and TRBJ1-1, with a tentative D call TRBD1 (5 bases). The CDR3 runs to 12 residues. The germline V and J ends were trimmed by 10 bases and 10 bases, with 19 bases remaining between them. The CDR3 nucleotides read TGTGCCACCCATGGGGGGAAAGGTGGAGCTTTCTTT. It yields the protein CATHGGKGGAFF.

This clonotype was seen many times. The chain links TRBV7-8 to TRBJ1-2, with no clear D. The CDR3 contains 14 residues. The V end was cut by 5 bases, the J end by 1 base, with 11 bases between. Germline V gene data show CDR1 as SGHVS and CDR2 as FQNEAQ. CDR3 protein: CASSPGGSNYGYTF. The CDR3 nucleotides are TGTGCCAGCAGCCCTGGCGGGAGTAACTATGGCTACACCTTC.

In this sample, this clonotype turned up many times. CDR3 DNA: TGTGCCAGCAGCAGACAGGGGAAAGCTGGCTACACCTTC. This sequence encodes CASSRQGKAGYTF. The chain has TRBV28 and TRBJ1-2; 8 bases align to TRBD1. Germline V CDR1 and CDR2: MDHEN, SYDVKM. CDR3 length: 13 residues. V lost 6 bases to trimming and J lost 7 bases; unmatched junction nucleotides: 7.

This chain links TRBV28 with TRBJ2-7; 9 bases align to TRBD1. V was pared by 6 bases and J by 5 bases, with 8 bases of the junction left unmatched. Germline CDR1 reads MDHEN; CDR2 reads SYDVKM. The CDR3 spans 14 residues. This CDR3 is CASRGDREVDEQYF. As DNA, the CDR3 is TGTGCCAGCAGGGGGGACAGGGAGGTCGACGAGCAGTACTTC.

This clonotype has ten or more counts. V gene TRBV7-2 combines with J gene TRBJ2-7; no clear D gene. Trimming left V 6 bases short and J 3 bases short, with 6 bases between. Germline V gives CDR1 SGHTA, CDR2 FQGNSA. CDR3 length: 11 amino acids. The CDR3 loop is CASSFLYEQYF. Here the CDR3 DNA reads TGTGCCAGCAGTTTCCTCTACGAGCAGTACTTC.

This clonotype was seen ten or more times. The V and J genes are TRBV19 and TRBJ2-7; D is uncertain. The germline CDR1 and CDR2 sequences are LNHDA and SQIVND (reference sequence). The CDR3 covers 12 residues. Trimming stripped 5 bases from V and 0 bases from J, with 5 bases between. The CDR3 coding sequence is TGTGCCAGTAGTGACAACTCCTACGAGCAGTACTTC. Amino acid sequence: CASSDNSYEQYF. The variable domain in full, completed from reference TRBV19 and TRBJ2-7, reads DGGITQSPKYLFRKEGQNVTLSCEQNLNHDAMYWYRQDPGQGLRLIYYSQIVNDFQKGDIAEGYSVSREKKESFPLTVTSAQKNPTAFYLCASSDNSYEQYFGPGTRLTVT.